This T cell receptor (beta chain) was recorded in a study of blood T cell repertoires in COVID-19. Study summary: Italy, Spain and the United States were the sources of the convalescent and acute COVID-19 samples.

Per the original data handling: Counts of nucleated cells, estimated from reference gene primer amplification, were obtained. This table comes from immunoSEQ multiplex PCR, and its TCRdb copy is limited to in-frame clones, with some not included. V and J calls and clone size come straight from that table; D and trimming were deduced from the DNA. The sample has approximately 330,000 clones; almost 90% are singletons. Germline loops: CDR1 SNHLY, CDR2 FYNNEI. The CDR3 totals 14 residues. With 6 bases removed from V and 2 bases from J, the gap between germline ends came to 10 bases. Sample: peripheral blood. The sequence came from a woman in her forties with COVID-19, enrolled during active disease. J is TRBJ2-2 and V is TRBV2, with D possibly matching TRBD1 (6 bases). CDR3 DNA: TGTGCCAGCAGAGGGGGACACAACACCGGGGAGCTGTTTTTT. It yields the protein CASRGGHNTGELFF.